A selection of T cell receptor beta chains follows, all from one sample in a study of blood T cells in healthy people across ages. TCRdb processed the 5' RACE reads anew with MiXCR; each CDR3 protein has one entry. The sample shows about 1,800,000 distinct CDR3 sequences, under 30% of them seen only once. Material for sequencing was blood. The origin of the receptors is a woman younger than 45 in good health. Each CDR3 is given with its conserved first and last residue. The D gene is left open where the match is weak. The size field is filled for only some rows; it gives once, few, many or a size class.

j_call,d_call,v_call,clone_size,cdr3_aa,cdr3_nt
TRBJ2-1,TRBD2,TRBV10-3,-,CAIRSSGGGFEQFF,TGTGCCATCAGATCTAGCGGGGGGGGGTTTGAGCAGTTCTTC
TRBJ2-2,-,TRBV6-1,-,CASNGMTGELFF,TGTGCCAGCAATGGTATGACCGGGGAGCTGTTTTTT
TRBJ1-5,-,TRBV20-1,-,CSARTYRDQPQHF,TGCAGTGCTAGGACTTACAGAGATCAGCCCCAGCATTTT
TRBJ2-7,-,TRBV7-2,few,CASSRRGGEPYEQYF,TGTGCCAGCAGCCGCCGGGGCGGGGAACCCTACGAGCAGTACTTC
TRBJ1-1,-,TRBV10-3,-,CAISEWQVNTEAFF,TGTGCCATCAGTGAGTGGCAGGTGAACACTGAAGCTTTCTTT
TRBJ1-5,-,TRBV5-6,-,CASSFWGSRGQPQHF,TGTGCCAGCAGCTTTTGGGGAAGTAGGGGTCAGCCCCAGCATTTT
TRBJ2-1,-,TRBV25-1,-,CATKKQGVHNEQFF,TGTGCCACCAAAAAACAGGGTGTACACAATGAGCAGTTCTTC
TRBJ2-3,-,TRBV20-1,many,CSALLAGDTQYF,TGCAGTGCCCTTCTTGCGGGAGATACGCAGTATTTT
TRBJ2-1,-,TRBV5-1,many,CASSLAPSRNEQFF,TGCGCCAGCAGCTTGGCGCCTAGTCGAAATGAGCAGTTCTTC
TRBJ1-2,-,TRBV6-1,few,CASSEATGYYGYTF,TGTGCCAGCAGTGAAGCTACGGGATATTATGGCTACACCTTC
TRBJ1-6,TRBD1,TRBV9,many,CASSSGTDYNSPLHF,TGTGCCAGCAGCTCGGGGACAGACTATAATTCACCCCTCCACTTT
TRBJ2-1,TRBD2,TRBV6-1,few,CASRTSGVSSYNEQFF,TGTGCCAGCAGGACTAGCGGGGTGAGCTCCTACAATGAGCAGTTCTTC
TRBJ2-1,-,TRBV4-1,few,CASSQDPPQGYNEQFF,TGCGCCAGCAGCCAAGATCCCCCCCAGGGGTACAATGAGCAGTTCTTC
TRBJ2-7,-,TRBV28,once,CASTLQYEQYF,TGTGCCAGCACCTTACAGTACGAGCAGTACTTC
TRBJ2-2,-,TRBV3-1,-,CASSQGRSTGELFF,TGTGCCAGCAGCCAAGGCAGATCGACCGGGGAGCTGTTTTTT
TRBJ1-4,TRBD1,TRBV7-2,-,CASSLDRDRGVKLFF,TGTGCCAGCAGCTTAGATCGGGACAGGGGGGTAAAACTGTTTTTT
TRBJ2-3,-,TRBV10-2,once,CASSEPRWRTQYF,TGCGCCAGCAGTGAGCCAAGGTGGCGGACGCAGTATTTT
TRBJ2-3,-,TRBV4-1,few,CASSQTTGFATDTQYF,TGCGCCAGCAGCCAAACCACAGGGTTTGCGACAGATACGCAGTATTTT
TRBJ2-1,TRBD2,TRBV7-2,few,CASSLILAGGDKQFF,TGTGCCAGCAGCTTAATTCTAGCGGGAGGGGATAAGCAGTTCTTC
TRBJ2-1,-,TRBV7-9,few,CASSFINREGNEQFF,TGTGCCAGCAGCTTTATAAACAGGGAAGGCAATGAGCAGTTCTTC
TRBJ1-4,-,TRBV7-9,-,CASSLDGVREKLFF,TGTGCCAGCAGCTTAGACGGTGTAAGGGAAAAACTGTTTTTT
TRBJ2-1,-,TRBV6-6,few,CASSPRADWQFF,TGTGCCAGCAGCCCTCGGGCGGACTGGCAGTTCTTC
TRBJ1-2,-,TRBV4-1,many,CASSQDQGDYGYTF,TGCGCCAGCAGCCAAGATCAGGGTGACTATGGCTACACCTTC
TRBJ2-3,-,TRBV12-3/TRBV12-4,-,CASSLSGLLTGTQYF,TGTGCCAGCAGTTTATCGGGGTTGCTCACAGGTACGCAGTATTTT
TRBJ2-1,TRBD2,TRBV29-1,-,CSVADAGGRISEQFF,TGCAGCGTTGCTGACGCCGGCGGGAGAATCTCTGAGCAGTTCTTC
TRBJ2-5,-,TRBV12-3/TRBV12-4,-,CASTGGLGKTQYF,TGTGCCAGCACCGGCGGACTCGGCAAGACCCAGTACTTC
TRBJ2-1,-,TRBV9,few,CASSVASRSSYNEQFF,TGTGCCAGCAGCGTAGCTAGCCGGAGCTCCTACAATGAGCAGTTCTTC
TRBJ2-1,TRBD2,TRBV4-2,-,CASSQDYRGVNEQFF,TGTGCCAGCAGCCAAGATTACCGGGGGGTTAATGAGCAGTTCTTC
TRBJ2-5,-,TRBV20-1,-,CSAREGGGGEETQYF,TGCAGTGCTAGAGAGGGGGGGGGCGGAGAAGAGACCCAGTACTTC
TRBJ1-4,-,TRBV20-1,-,CSAGQEKLFF,TGCAGTGCTGGGCAGGAAAAACTGTTTTTT
TRBJ1-5,-,TRBV28,many,CASSSRDSNQPQHF,TGTGCCAGCAGTTCCCGGGATAGCAATCAGCCCCAGCATTTT
TRBJ2-1,-,TRBV27,few,CASTSPSSSYNEQFF,TGTGCCAGCACCTCCCCTAGCAGCTCCTACAATGAGCAGTTCTTC
TRBJ2-5,TRBD1,TRBV3-1,-,CASSQAQQGARETQYF,TGTGCCAGCAGCCAAGCGCAACAGGGGGCGCGAGAGACCCAGTACTTC
TRBJ1-1,TRBD1,TRBV10-3,few,CAISPWDEQGFGTEAFF,TGTGCCATCAGCCCCTGGGATGAACAGGGGTTCGGCACTGAAGCTTTCTTT
TRBJ1-2,-,TRBV7-2,-,CASSLRAGGYTF,TGTGCCAGCAGCTTACGGGCTGGGGGCTACACCTTC
TRBJ1-4,-,TRBV9,-,CASSAPAADEKLFF,TGTGCCAGCAGCGCCCCTGCGGCTGATGAAAAACTGTTTTTT
TRBJ2-3,TRBD1,TRBV18,few,CASSQGAADTQYF,TGTGCCAGCTCACAGGGGGCGGCAGATACGCAGTATTTT
TRBJ1-5,-,TRBV7-8,-,CASSLAGAEAGQPQHF,TGTGCCAGCAGCTTAGCGGGGGCCGAGGCCGGGCAGCCCCAGCATTTT